This T cell receptor (beta chain) was captured by sequencing in a study of blood T cell repertoires in COVID-19. Authors' methods: For nucleated cells, counts were estimated from reference gene primer amplification. Profiling relied on immunoSEQ multiplex PCR, and the TCRdb table lists in-frame clones only, not all of them. D and trimming come from the DNA, and the V and J calls and clone size come from that table. Of some 150,000 clones in the sample, over 65% were seen once. Germline V CDR1 and CDR2: MNHNY, SVGAGI (reference sequence). V was clipped by 0 bases and J by 3 bases; unmatched bases: 0. This CDR3 is built from 14 residues.

The chain joins TRBV6-6 to TRBJ1-1; 8 bases map to TRBD1. The TCR originated in a man aged 80 or over with acute or convalescent COVID-19. Sequencing was done on a sample of peripheral blood. The CDR3 loop is CASSYSDRDTEAFF. DNA for the CDR3: TGTGCCAGCAGTTACTCGGACAGGGACACTGAAGCTTTCTTT.